A single sample gave rise to the 10 T cell receptor beta chains below, sequenced in a study of blood T cell repertoires in COVID-19 (TCRdb year 2020). Libraries were built with the immunoSEQ multiplex PCR assay. The clones in this table, taken by TCRdb from immuneACCESS, are in-frame only. Not every clone is retained; where verified, under half of the shortfall comes from an unresolved V gene, and the cause of the rest is unknown. The sample table lists approximately 350,000 clones, approximately 86% of them with a count of one. The ten most abundant clones make up roughly 7.2% of the sample. What was sequenced was peripheral blood. The receptor set was obtained from a woman aged 60-70 years with COVID-19, enrolled during active disease.

V usage is TRBV25-1 and J usage is TRBJ2-5; perhaps TRBD1 as D (6 bases). V lost 7 bases, J lost 4 bases, and 16 bases lay in between. Germline CDR1 and CDR2: MGHDK and SYGVNS. The CDR3 runs 14 residues. CDR3 DNA sequence: TGTGCCAGCACCGCCCCGTGGGGGCGAGAGACCCAGTACTTC. Translation: CASTAPWGRETQYF.

The chain employs TRBV28 and TRBJ2-7; 9 nucleotides match TRBD1. This CDR3 region has 13 residues. The germline V gene encodes CDR1 MDHEN and CDR2 SYDVKM. J lost 3 bases, V lost 4 bases, and 1 base had no gene match. CDR3 sequence (DNA): TGTGCCAGCAGTTACAGGGGGCTCTACGAGCAGTACTTC. This gives the protein CASSYRGLYEQYF.

The V and J genes are TRBV6-6 and TRBJ2-1, with D possibly being TRBD2 (6 bases). CDR3 size: 13 residues. CDR1 MNHNY and CDR2 SVGAGI come from the germline V gene (reference sequence). Trimming took off 8 bases at V and 2 bases at J, with 10 bases between the two ends. CDR3 in DNA: TGTGCCAGCCGGGGCGGGGCCTACAATGAGCAGTTCTTC. Protein product: CASRGGAYNEQFF.

The chain links TRBV5-6 to TRBJ1-4; D is unresolved. The V gene lost 0 bases and the J gene lost 7 bases, with 7 bases spanning the gap. Germline CDR1 and CDR2: SGHDT and YYEEEE. This CDR3 has 13 residues. CDR3 protein: CASSLGPGEKLFF. CDR3 coding DNA: TGTGCCAGCAGCTTGGGACCGGGTGAAAAACTGTTTTTT.

The chain employs TRBV7-2 and TRBJ2-2; D is perhaps TRBD1 (6 bases). The germline gives CDR1 SGHTA, CDR2 FQGNSA. V was pared by 8 bases and J by 0 bases, with 13 bases between. The CDR3 length is 15 residues. The chain's CDR3 is CASDGDNSNTGELFF. The DNA for the CDR3 is TGTGCCAGCGACGGGGACAACTCGAACACCGGGGAGCTGTTTTTT.

This rearrangement joins TRBV6-5 to TRBJ1-2; tentatively, D is TRBD1 (6 bases). The CDR3 is made up of 15 amino acids. V was clipped by 0 bases and J by 5 bases, with 13 bases between them. CDR1 and CDR2 from the germline V gene are MNHEY and SVGAGI. This CDR3 is CASSYSGAGGYGYTF. CDR3 nucleotides: TGTGCCAGCAGTTACTCGGGGGCAGGAGGTTATGGCTACACCTTC.

The V call is TRBV10-3, the J call TRBJ1-6; TRBD1 matches 7 bases. The CDR3 contains 15 residues. Germline lookup yields CDR1 ENHRY and CDR2 SYGVKD. V was clipped by 6 bases and J by 5 bases; unmatched bases: 7. The CDR3 reads CAIRTTGMDNSPLHF. The CDR3 DNA is TGTGCCATCAGGACGACAGGGATGGATAATTCACCCCTCCACTTT.

The chain couples TRBV6-5 to TRBJ2-7; 10 bases are shared with TRBD1. CDR3 length equals 16 residues. Germline V gene lookup returns CDR1 MNHEY and CDR2 SVGAGI. With 0 bases clipped from V and 6 bases from J, the junction kept 8 bases outside the gene matches. CDR3 loop: CASSYSSGTGAVEQYF. The CDR3 coding sequence is TGTGCCAGCAGTTACTCCTCCGGGACAGGGGCCGTCGAGCAGTACTTC.

The chain links TRBV19 to TRBJ2-2, with D hard to call. V dropped 8 bases and J dropped 4 bases, with 14 bases sitting between them. Germline CDR1 reads LNHDA; CDR2 reads SQIVND (reference sequence). The CDR3 runs to 14 residues. CDR3 sequence: CASGQVGTTGELFF. Written as DNA, the CDR3 is TGTGCCAGTGGGCAGGTCGGAACCACCGGGGAGCTGTTTTTT.

The V gene is TRBV7-3, the J gene TRBJ2-6, with TRBD1 matching over 8 bases. Germline V gene data show CDR1 as SGHTA and CDR2 as FQGTGA. The CDR3 runs to 19 residues. Unmatched junction bases numbered 9, after V lost 2 bases and J lost 0 bases. CDR3 in DNA: TGTGCCAGCAGCTTACGGGGGCAGGGGGCGTACTCTGGGGCCAACGTCCTGACTTTC. Translated: CASSLRGQGAYSGANVLTF.